Listed below are T cell receptor beta chains from one sample, sequenced in a study of T cells in Graves' hyperthyroidism and ophthalmopathy. One entry per CDR3 protein, called by TCRdb with MiXCR from the multiplex PCR reads. The repertoire consists of hundreds of thousands of distinct CDR3 sequences, with around 15% occurring once and the leading ten covering over 3.5%. The specimen was blood. These receptor sequences come from a woman in her twenties or thirties with Graves' hyperthyroidism. Each CDR3 is given with its conserved first and last residue. A D gene is named only where the DNA matches it firmly. Only part of the rows carry a size: once, few, many, or a class if the clone is expanded.

clone_size j_call d_call v_call cdr3_aa cdr3_nt
NA TRBJ2-2 TRBD2 TRBV4-3 CASSQDGTRSATGELFF TGCGCCAGCAGCCAAGACGGGACTAGGTCAGCGACCGGGGAGCTGTTTTTT
NA TRBJ2-1 TRBD2 TRBV20-1 CSARGAAGLAGAYNEQFF TGCAGTGCTAGAGGGGCAGCTGGACTAGCGGGAGCCTACAATGAGCAGTTCTTC
many TRBJ2-1 NA TRBV5-1 CASSVQDGYYNEQFF TGCGCCAGCAGCGTCCAGGACGGCTACTACAATGAGCAGTTCTTC
NA TRBJ2-1 NA TRBV5-8 CASSLWQIYNEQFF TGTGCCAGCAGCTTGTGGCAGATATACAATGAGCAGTTCTTC
few TRBJ2-7 NA TRBV6-1 CASSPRAGTYEQYF TGTGCCAGCAGTCCCCGGGCAGGTACCTACGAGCAGTACTTC
few TRBJ2-3 TRBD2 TRBV7-2 CASSPSLTGTSGLRYF TGTGCCAGCAGCCCATCCCTAACCGGGACTAGCGGGTTGCGGTATTTT
NA TRBJ2-7 TRBD1 TRBV6-1 CASMNWDSRYEQYF TGTGCCAGCATGAACTGGGACAGCCGATACGAGCAGTACTTC
many TRBJ2-5 NA TRBV12-3/TRBV12-4 CASSFLGETQYF TGTGCCAGCAGCTTTCTTGGAGAGACCCAGTACTTC
few TRBJ2-5 TRBD1 TRBV10-3 CAISGTGGQETQYF TGTGCCATCAGCGGGACAGGAGGCCAAGAGACCCAGTACTTC
NA TRBJ1-1 NA TRBV5-4 CASSPSTGTPEAFF TGTGCCAGCAGCCCTAGTACAGGGACCCCTGAAGCTTTCTTT
NA TRBJ2-3 TRBD1 TRBV7-9 CASSPDRAVSDTQYF TGTGCCAGCAGCCCTGACAGGGCAGTTTCGGATACGCAGTATTTT
many TRBJ1-2 NA TRBV2 CASGGGAVRYGYTF TGTGCCAGCGGGGGGGGAGCAGTACGCTATGGCTACACCTTC
few TRBJ2-1 NA TRBV7-9 CASSLAIPQFF TGTGCCAGCAGCTTAGCTATTCCCCAGTTCTTC
many TRBJ1-1 NA TRBV5-6 CASSRTGFGAEAFF TGTGCCAGCAGCAGAACAGGGTTTGGGGCTGAAGCTTTCTTT
many TRBJ1-1 TRBD1 TRBV7-9 CASSPRAGGNTEAFF TGTGCCAGCAGTCCAAGGGCAGGGGGCAACACTGAAGCTTTCTTT
NA TRBJ2-7 NA TRBV20-1 CSARRGTSYEQYF TGCAGTGCTAGAAGGGGGACATCCTACGAGCAGTACTTC
many TRBJ2-1 TRBD2 TRBV20-1 CSARTSGTLRGEQFF TGCAGTGCTAGGACTAGCGGGACTTTGAGGGGTGAGCAGTTCTTC
NA TRBJ1-5 NA TRBV4-1 CASSPAEAGNQPQHF TGCGCCAGCAGCCCCGCCGAAGCAGGCAATCAGCCCCAGCATTTT
NA TRBJ2-1 TRBD2 TRBV19 CASSTPRGGSSYNEQFF TGTGCCAGTAGTACCCCCCGGGGGGGCAGCTCCTACAATGAGCAGTTCTTC
NA TRBJ2-7 NA TRBV20-1 CSAREGRDGSYEQYF TGCAGTGCTAGAGAGGGGCGGGATGGCTCCTACGAGCAGTACTTC
NA TRBJ1-1 TRBD1 TRBV7-9 CASSPPTGGTEAFF TGTGCCAGCAGCCCACCGACAGGGGGCACTGAAGCTTTCTTT
many TRBJ2-3 TRBD1 TRBV5-1 CASSLLSDRVRTDTQYF TGCGCCAGCAGCTTACTTTCGGACAGGGTGAGAACAGATACGCAGTATTTT
many TRBJ2-7 NA TRBV6-1 CASRSRLNEQYF TGTGCCAGCAGGTCTCGGTTAAACGAGCAGTACTTC
NA TRBJ2-2 TRBD2 TRBV11-3 CASSSVVTSGGTGELFF TGTGCCAGCAGCTCAGTGGTGACTAGCGGGGGCACCGGGGAGCTGTTTTTT
NA TRBJ1-6 NA TRBV6-1 CASSRASPLHF TGTGCCAGCAGCCGGGCTTCACCCCTCCACTTT
many TRBJ2-3 NA TRBV28 CASISSVSRDLTDTQYF TGTGCCAGCATCTCCTCCGTGTCCAGGGACCTCACAGATACGCAGTATTTT
many TRBJ1-1 TRBD1 TRBV28 CASSAGTENTEAFF TGTGCCAGCAGTGCCGGGACAGAGAACACTGAAGCTTTCTTT
NA TRBJ2-7 NA TRBV29-1 CSVESDSDSIYYEQYF TGCAGCGTTGAAAGCGACAGCGATTCCATTTACTACGAGCAGTACTTC
NA TRBJ2-7 TRBD1 TRBV13 CASSSRGIDEQYF TGTGCCAGCAGCTCCAGGGGGATCGACGAGCAGTACTTC
few TRBJ2-3 NA TRBV7-2 CASSFYLDTQYF TGTGCCAGCAGCTTTTATCTCGATACGCAGTATTTT
NA TRBJ2-5 NA TRBV11-2 CASSPGTALVGSETQYF TGTGCCAGCAGCCCAGGGACGGCCCTAGTCGGGTCAGAGACCCAGTACTTC
many TRBJ2-5 NA TRBV28 CASSFSVRNPQETQYF TGTGCCAGCAGTTTCTCCGTGCGGAATCCCCAAGAGACCCAGTACTTC
many TRBJ2-7 TRBD2 TRBV29-1 CSADWTSGELSYEQYF TGCAGCGCTGACTGGACTAGCGGGGAGTTATCCTACGAGCAGTACTTC
few TRBJ2-7 TRBD1 TRBV3-1 CASSQGDRPYEQYF TGTGCCAGCAGCCAAGGGGACAGGCCGTACGAGCAGTACTTC
few TRBJ2-1 TRBD2 TRBV4-1 CASRTSGRTYNEQFF TGCGCCAGCCGGACTAGCGGGAGGACCTACAATGAGCAGTTCTTC
many TRBJ1-1 NA TRBV28 CASRKGNTEAFF TGTGCCAGCAGAAAGGGAAACACTGAAGCTTTCTTT
NA TRBJ2-7 NA TRBV20-1 CSASVIRGDSFSYEQYF TGCAGTGCTAGTGTCATCAGGGGGGACAGCTTCTCCTACGAGCAGTACTTC
many TRBJ2-5 NA TRBV29-1 CSVGSGTQGETQYF TGCAGCGTTGGAAGCGGGACTCAGGGGGAGACCCAGTACTTC
NA TRBJ2-1 TRBD1 TRBV5-6 CASSPQGGTGANEQFF TGTGCCAGCAGCCCTCAGGGCGGGACAGGGGCGAATGAGCAGTTCTTC
NA TRBJ2-7 TRBD2 TRBV20-1 CSARLPSGRAFYEQYF TGCAGTGCTAGATTACCTAGCGGGAGGGCCTTTTACGAGCAGTACTTC
NA TRBJ1-1 NA TRBV29-1 CSVEEGPVNTEAFF TGCAGCGTTGAAGAAGGCCCCGTAAACACTGAAGCTTTCTTT
many TRBJ2-7 NA TRBV28 CASSSPYEQYF TGTGCCAGCAGCTCTCCATACGAGCAGTACTTC
few TRBJ2-1 TRBD2 TRBV5-1 CASSLTTASGDFSYNEQFF TGCGCCAGCAGCTTGACTACGGCTAGCGGGGATTTCTCCTACAATGAGCAGTTCTTC
many TRBJ2-7 NA TRBV2 CASSQTRSTSYEQYF TGTGCCAGCAGCCAAACCAGGTCTACCTCCTACGAGCAGTACTTC
NA TRBJ2-5 TRBD1 TRBV20-1 CSAKDRTGGQETQCF TGCAGTGCTAAAGACCGGACAGGAGGACAAGAGACCCAGTGCTTC
many TRBJ2-5 TRBD1 TRBV20-1 CSARTGGVFVEETQYF TGCAGTGCTAGGACAGGGGGCGTATTTGTAGAGGAGACCCAGTACTTC
many TRBJ2-7 NA TRBV12-3/TRBV12-4 CASSFSGASSSYDSYPYEQYF TGTGCCAGCAGTTTCTCAGGGGCGTCCTCATCCTATGATTCCTATCCTTACGAGCAGTACTTC
few TRBJ2-3 NA TRBV7-3 CASSRKGWGDTQYF TGTGCCAGCAGTCGAAAGGGGTGGGGGGATACGCAGTATTTT
many TRBJ1-1 NA TRBV9 CASSVVDYETEAFF TGTGCCAGCAGCGTAGTGGATTACGAGACTGAAGCTTTCTTT
many TRBJ2-5 NA TRBV18 CASSPPQGQGVETQYF TGTGCCAGCTCACCACCGCAGGGCCAGGGTGTGGAGACCCAGTACTTC
many TRBJ1-1 NA TRBV28 CASSIIRATEAFF TGTGCCAGCAGTATCATCAGGGCGACTGAAGCTTTCTTT
many TRBJ2-7 NA TRBV11-2 CASSLTGRTYEQYF TGTGCCAGCAGCTTGACAGGCCGAACCTACGAGCAGTACTTC